This TCR beta chain was recovered during a study of T cells in Graves' hyperthyroidism and ophthalmopathy. Study-wide context: Staff took peripheral blood when the initial diagnosis was made, before any treatment began.

The PBMCs studied were ones that came from roughly 9.1 ml fresh peripheral blood. V dropped 4 bases and J dropped 7; count of bases not matched to a gene: 14. There are 16 residues in the CDR3. Germline assignment: CDR1 SGHRS and CDR2 YFSETQ. As for this clonotype: Its cognate antigen is unknown.

What was amplified from RNA transcripts were TCR beta CDR3 regions. The HTBI primer set drove a first-round RT-PCR of the TCR CDR3. TCRdb reprocessed the multiplex PCR reads with MiXCR, giving one entry per CDR3 protein. The sample yields roughly 300,000 distinct CDR3 sequences, approximately 15% seen once. The study's findings and limits: For ophthalmopathy, model prediction preceded onset by a median about six months. Blood also held most thyroid clonotypes expanded beyond 0.001.

This chain connects TRBV5-1 to TRBJ2-3, with 8 positions matching TRBD2. Sequenced: blood. This receptor was taken from a woman in her twenties or thirties with Graves' hyperthyroidism. CDR3 sequence (DNA): TGCGCCAGCAGCCTGGGGGGAGCGGGAGCCGGAAATACGCAGTATTTT. As protein: CASSLGGAGAGNTQYF.